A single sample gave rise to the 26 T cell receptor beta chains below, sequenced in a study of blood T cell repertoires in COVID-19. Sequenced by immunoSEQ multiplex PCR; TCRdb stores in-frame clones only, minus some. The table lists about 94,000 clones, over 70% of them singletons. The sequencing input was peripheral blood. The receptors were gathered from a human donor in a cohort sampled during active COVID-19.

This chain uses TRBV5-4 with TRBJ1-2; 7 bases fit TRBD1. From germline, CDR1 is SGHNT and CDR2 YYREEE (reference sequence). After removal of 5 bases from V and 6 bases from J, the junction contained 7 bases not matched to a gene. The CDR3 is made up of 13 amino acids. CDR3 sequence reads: CASRLTGWHGYTF. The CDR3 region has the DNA TGTGCCAGCAGGTTGACAGGGTGGCATGGCTACACCTTC.

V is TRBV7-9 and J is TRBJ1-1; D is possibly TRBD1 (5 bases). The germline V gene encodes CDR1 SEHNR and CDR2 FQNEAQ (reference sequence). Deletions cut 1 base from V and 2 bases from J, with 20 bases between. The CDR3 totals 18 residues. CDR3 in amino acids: CASSLGAGLTGGNTEAFF. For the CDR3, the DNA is TGTGCCAGCAGCTTAGGGGCAGGTTTAACAGGTGGCAACACTGAAGCTTTCTTT.

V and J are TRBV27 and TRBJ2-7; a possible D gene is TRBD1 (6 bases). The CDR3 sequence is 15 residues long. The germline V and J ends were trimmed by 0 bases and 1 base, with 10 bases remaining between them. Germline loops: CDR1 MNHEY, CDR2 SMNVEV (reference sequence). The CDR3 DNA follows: TGTGCCAGCAGTTTATCCCCTAGGGGGTCCTACGAGCAGTACTTC. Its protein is CASSLSPRGSYEQYF.

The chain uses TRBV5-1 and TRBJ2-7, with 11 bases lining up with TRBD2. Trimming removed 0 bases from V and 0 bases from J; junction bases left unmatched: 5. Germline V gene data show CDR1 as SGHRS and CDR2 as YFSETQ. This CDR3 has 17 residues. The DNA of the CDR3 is TGCGCCAGCAGCTTGGGCCGACTAGCGGGGAGCTCCTACGAGCAGTACTTC. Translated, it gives CASSLGRLAGSSYEQYF.

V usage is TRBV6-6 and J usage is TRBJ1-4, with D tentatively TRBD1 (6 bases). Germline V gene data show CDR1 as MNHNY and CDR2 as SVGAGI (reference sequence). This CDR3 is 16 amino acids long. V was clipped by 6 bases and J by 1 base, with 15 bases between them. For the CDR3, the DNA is TGTGCCAGCAGCTCCGGACAGTTGGGAACTAATGAAAAACTGTTTTTT. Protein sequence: CASSSGQLGTNEKLFF.

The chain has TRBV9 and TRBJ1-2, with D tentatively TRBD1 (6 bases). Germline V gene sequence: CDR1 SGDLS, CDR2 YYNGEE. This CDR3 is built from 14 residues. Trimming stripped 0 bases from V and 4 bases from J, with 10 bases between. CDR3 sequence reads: CASSVGGRGYGYTF. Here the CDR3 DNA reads TGTGCCAGCAGCGTAGGGGGCAGGGGCTATGGCTACACCTTC.

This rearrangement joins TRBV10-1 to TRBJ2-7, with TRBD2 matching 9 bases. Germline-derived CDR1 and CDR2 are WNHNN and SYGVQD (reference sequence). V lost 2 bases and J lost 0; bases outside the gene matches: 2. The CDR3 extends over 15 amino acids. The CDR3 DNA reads TGCGCCAGCAGTGAGGGTAGCGGGGGCTCCTACGAGCAGTACTTC. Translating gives CASSEGSGGSYEQYF.

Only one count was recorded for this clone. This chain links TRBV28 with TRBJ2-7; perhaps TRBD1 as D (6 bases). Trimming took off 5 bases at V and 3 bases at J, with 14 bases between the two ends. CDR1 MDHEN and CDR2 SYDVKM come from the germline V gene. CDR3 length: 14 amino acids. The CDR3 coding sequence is TGTGCCAGCAGTCTACAGGGTAGGGTCTACGAGCAGTACTTC. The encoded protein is CASSLQGRVYEQYF.

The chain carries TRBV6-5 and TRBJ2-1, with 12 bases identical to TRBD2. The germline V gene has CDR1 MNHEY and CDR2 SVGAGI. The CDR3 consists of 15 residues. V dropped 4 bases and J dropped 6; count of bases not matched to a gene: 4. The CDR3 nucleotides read TGTGCCAGCAGTTCTAGCGGGAGGGCCGGCAATGAGCAGTTCTTC. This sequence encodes CASSSSGRAGNEQFF.

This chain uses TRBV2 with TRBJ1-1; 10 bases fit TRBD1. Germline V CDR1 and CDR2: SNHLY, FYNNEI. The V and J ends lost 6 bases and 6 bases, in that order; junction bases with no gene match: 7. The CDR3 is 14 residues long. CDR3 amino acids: CASRGQGLVAEAFF. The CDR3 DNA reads TGTGCCAGCAGGGGACAGGGGCTTGTTGCTGAAGCTTTCTTT.

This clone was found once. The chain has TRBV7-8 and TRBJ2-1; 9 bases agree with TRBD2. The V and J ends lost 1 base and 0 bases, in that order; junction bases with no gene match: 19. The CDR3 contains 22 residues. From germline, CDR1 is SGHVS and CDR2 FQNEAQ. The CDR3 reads CASSLGATPFSGGLGSYNEQFF. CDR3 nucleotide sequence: TGTGCCAGCAGCTTAGGGGCTACTCCTTTTAGCGGGGGACTTGGCTCCTACAATGAGCAGTTCTTC.

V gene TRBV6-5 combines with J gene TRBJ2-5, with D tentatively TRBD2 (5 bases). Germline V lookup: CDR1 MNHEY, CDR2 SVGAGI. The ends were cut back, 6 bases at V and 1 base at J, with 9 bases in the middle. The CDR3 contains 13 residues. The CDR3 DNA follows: TGTGCCAGCAGCCACGGACTCCAAGAGACCCAGTACTTC. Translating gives CASSHGLQETQYF.

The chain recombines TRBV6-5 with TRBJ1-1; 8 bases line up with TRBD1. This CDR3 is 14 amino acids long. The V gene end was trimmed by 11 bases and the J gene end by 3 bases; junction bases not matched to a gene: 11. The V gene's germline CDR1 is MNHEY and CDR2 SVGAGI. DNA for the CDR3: TGTGCCGGGACGGACAGGGTAAGGGACACTGAAGCTTTCTTT. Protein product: CAGTDRVRDTEAFF.

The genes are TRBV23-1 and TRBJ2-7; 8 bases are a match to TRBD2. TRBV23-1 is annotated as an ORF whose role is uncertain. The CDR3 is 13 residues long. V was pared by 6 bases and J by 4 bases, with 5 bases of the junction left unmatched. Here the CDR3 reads CASRTSGGYEQYF. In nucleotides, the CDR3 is TGCGCCAGCAGAACTAGCGGAGGGTACGAGCAGTACTTC.

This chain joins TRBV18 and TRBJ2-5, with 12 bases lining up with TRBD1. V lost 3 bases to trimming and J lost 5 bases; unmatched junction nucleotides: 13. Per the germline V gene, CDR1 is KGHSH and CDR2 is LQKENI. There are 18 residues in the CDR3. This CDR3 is CASSPSGTGGARGETQYF. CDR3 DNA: TGTGCCAGCTCACCCTCCGGGACAGGGGGCGCAAGGGGTGAGACCCAGTACTTC.

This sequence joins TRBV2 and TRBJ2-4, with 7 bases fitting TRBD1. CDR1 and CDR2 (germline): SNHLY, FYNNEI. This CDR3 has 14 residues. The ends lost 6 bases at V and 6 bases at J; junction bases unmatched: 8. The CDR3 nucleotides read TGTGCCAGCAGAAGACAGGGCTTGGTAAACATTCAGTACTTC. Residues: CASRRQGLVNIQYF.

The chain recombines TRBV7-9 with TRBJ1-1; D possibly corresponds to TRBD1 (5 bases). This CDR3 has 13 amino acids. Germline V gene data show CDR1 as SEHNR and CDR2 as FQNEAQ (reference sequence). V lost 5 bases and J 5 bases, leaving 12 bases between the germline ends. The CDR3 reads CASSASAGTEAFF. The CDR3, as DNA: TGTGCCAGCAGCGCTTCAGCAGGGACTGAAGCTTTCTTT.

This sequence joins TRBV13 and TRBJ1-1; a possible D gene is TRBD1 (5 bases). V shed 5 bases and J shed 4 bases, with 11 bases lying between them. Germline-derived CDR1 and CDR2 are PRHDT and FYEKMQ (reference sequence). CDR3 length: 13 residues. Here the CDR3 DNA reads TGTGCCAGCAGCATCCAGGGAATCACTGAAGCTTTCTTT. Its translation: CASSIQGITEAFF.

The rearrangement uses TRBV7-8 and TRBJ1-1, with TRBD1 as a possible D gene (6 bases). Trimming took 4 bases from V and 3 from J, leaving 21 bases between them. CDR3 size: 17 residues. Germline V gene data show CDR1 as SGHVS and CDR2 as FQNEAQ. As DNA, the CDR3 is TGTGCCAGCAGCTCCCCCGAACTCCGACAGGTGGACACTGAAGCTTTCTTT. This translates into CASSSPELRQVDTEAFF.

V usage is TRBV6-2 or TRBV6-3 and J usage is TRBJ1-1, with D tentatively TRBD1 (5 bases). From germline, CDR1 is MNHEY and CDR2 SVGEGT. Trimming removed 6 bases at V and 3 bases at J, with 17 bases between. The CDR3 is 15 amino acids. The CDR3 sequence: CASSQPAGRDTEAFF. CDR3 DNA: TGTGCCAGCAGCCAACCCGCGGGACGGGACACTGAAGCTTTCTTT.

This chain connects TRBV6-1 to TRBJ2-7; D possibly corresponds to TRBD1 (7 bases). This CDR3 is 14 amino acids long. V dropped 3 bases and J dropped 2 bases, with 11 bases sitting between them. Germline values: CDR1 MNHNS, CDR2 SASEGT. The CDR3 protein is CASSERGQTYEQYF. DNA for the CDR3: TGTGCCAGCAGTGAGCGGGGACAGACCTACGAGCAGTACTTC.

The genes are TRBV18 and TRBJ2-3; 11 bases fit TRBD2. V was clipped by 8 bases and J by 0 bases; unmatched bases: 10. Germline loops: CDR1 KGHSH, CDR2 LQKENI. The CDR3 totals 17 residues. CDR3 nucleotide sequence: TGTGCCAGCCGACTAGCGGGAACAGGATCTAGCACAGATACGCAGTATTTT. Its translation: CASRLAGTGSSTDTQYF.

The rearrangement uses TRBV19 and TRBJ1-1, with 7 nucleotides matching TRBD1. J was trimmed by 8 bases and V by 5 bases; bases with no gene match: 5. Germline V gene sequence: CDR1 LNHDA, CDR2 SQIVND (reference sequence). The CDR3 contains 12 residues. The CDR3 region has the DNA TGTGCCAGTAGTCTTAGACAGGGAGAAGCTTTCTTT. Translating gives CASSLRQGEAFF. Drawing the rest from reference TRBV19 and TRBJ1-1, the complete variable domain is DGGITQSPKYLFRKEGQNVTLSCEQNLNHDAMYWYRQDPGQGLRLIYYSQIVNDFQKGDIAEGYSVSREKKESFPLTVTSAQKNPTAFYLCASSLRQGEAFFGQGTRLTVV.

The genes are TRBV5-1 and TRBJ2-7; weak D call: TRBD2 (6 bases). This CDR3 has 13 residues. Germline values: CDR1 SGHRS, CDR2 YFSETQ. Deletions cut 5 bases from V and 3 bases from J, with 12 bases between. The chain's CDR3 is CASREGAIYEQYF. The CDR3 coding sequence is TGCGCCAGCAGGGAGGGAGCCATCTACGAGCAGTACTTC.

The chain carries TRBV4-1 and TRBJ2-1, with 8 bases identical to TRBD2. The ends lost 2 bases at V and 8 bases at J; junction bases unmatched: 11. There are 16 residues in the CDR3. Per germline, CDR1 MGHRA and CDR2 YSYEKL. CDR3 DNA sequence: TGCGCCAGCAGCCAAAACCGACTAGCGTCCGGCGATGAGCAGTTCTTC. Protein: CASSQNRLASGDEQFF.

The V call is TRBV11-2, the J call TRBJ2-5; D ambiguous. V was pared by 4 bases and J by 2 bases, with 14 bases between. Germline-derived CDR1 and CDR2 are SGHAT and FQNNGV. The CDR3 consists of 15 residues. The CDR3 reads CASSSPRLRQETQYF. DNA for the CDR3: TGTGCCAGCAGCTCCCCTAGGCTAAGGCAAGAGACCCAGTACTTC.